This TCR beta chain appears in the sequencing data of a study of post-analysis software for immune sequencing data (dated by TCRdb to the mid-2010s). Study-level background: Relapsing-remitting, secondary progressive and progressive-relapsing multiple sclerosis were recorded as disease courses, and subtype annotation was lacking for some patients. The multiple sclerosis patient repertoires were compared with roughly twelve previously published healthy control repertoires from donors aged roughly 6 to 27 years. A subset of samples was prepared in parallel using single-end sample barcoding, then pooled and co-amplified after Illumina adapter ligation.

Library preparation employed PCR. Reads for this sample came from an Illumina HiSeq 2500. To reduce PCR and sequencing biases, unique molecular identifiers were incorporated into the TCR beta cDNA libraries. Approximately 500,000 cDNA molecules were obtained for every 1 to 10 million input T cells, so each molecule roughly corresponded to one T cell. The patient libraries were prepared and sequenced with the same protocol used for the earlier healthy control dataset. Samples belonging to the same batch were prepared together, multiplexed and sequenced on a shared HiSeq lane. The study's own analysis went as follows. MIGEC handled the raw barcoded reads, throwing out single-read molecular identifier groups before consensus assembly and CDR3 extraction. VDJtools was used for post-analysis of the clonotype tables, with diversity normalized by down-sampling every dataset to the smallest sample size. To correct batch-related cross-sample contamination, repertoire overlap clustering matched CDR3 amino acid sequences but not nucleotide sequences. TCRdb reprocessed the public reads (quality trimming at Q25 with fastp, clone calling with MiXCR) and kept in-frame beta chains. Rows with a matching CDR3 protein are joined into one entry that keeps the most common DNA and genes. Clone size and V and J calls follow TCRdb, not the original study. Present in this sample are roughly 730,000 distinct CDR3 sequences, less than 35% of which were seen just once. The ten largest clones capture more than 0.45% of the sample.

As concerns this clonotype: Its antigen has not been determined. Base qualities are not recorded, but no much larger clone differs from it by a single base.

TCR beta repertoires were profiled from peripheral blood of more than ten young patients with multiple sclerosis to demonstrate the VDJtools post-analysis software. Multiple sclerosis patients were children and adolescents aged about 6 to 17 years. Paper-wide results and their limitations: The multiple sclerosis patient group was slightly younger than the control group. Compared with controls, multiple sclerosis patients had significantly lower normalized Chao1 diversity, a finding suggesting substantial peripheral T-cell clonal expansion. Patients showed significantly higher frequencies than controls for about 5 TRBV segments, among them TRBV5-6, TRBV5-1 and TRBV20-1. Direct clustering with F measure showed strong co-clustering of samples prepared in the same batch, prompting a batch-effect correction.

The CDR3 runs 14 amino acids, cysteine and phenylalanine included. Solely the CDR3 DNA is kept, with 42 bases framed from the first base. From the germline V gene (reference sequence), CDR1 is DFQATT and CDR2 is SNEGSKA. The origin of this receptor is a girl aged 10 to 17 with multiple sclerosis. Sequencing was carried out using blood. The sequence is built from TRBV20-1 and TRBJ2-4; a tentative D match to TRBD1 spans 5 bases. The DNA sequence is TGCAGCGCGACGAGACAGACCCTCAAAAACATTCAGTACTTC. Translated, this is CSATRQTLKNIQYF.